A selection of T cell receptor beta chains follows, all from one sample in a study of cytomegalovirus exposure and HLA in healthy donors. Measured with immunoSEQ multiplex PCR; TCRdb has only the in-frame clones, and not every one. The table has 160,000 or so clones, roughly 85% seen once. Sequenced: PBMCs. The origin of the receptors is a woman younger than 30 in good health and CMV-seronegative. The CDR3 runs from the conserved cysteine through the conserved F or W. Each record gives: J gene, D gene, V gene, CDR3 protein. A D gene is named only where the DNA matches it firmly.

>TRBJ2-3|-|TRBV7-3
CASSLEGTRTDTQYF
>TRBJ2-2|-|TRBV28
CASKETGSTGELFF
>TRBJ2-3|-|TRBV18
CASSPPRADTQYF
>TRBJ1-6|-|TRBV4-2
CASSQDRGSYNSPLHF
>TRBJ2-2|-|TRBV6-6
CASRPYNTGELFF
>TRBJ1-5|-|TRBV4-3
CASSQEAGPTNQPQHF
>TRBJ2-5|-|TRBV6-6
CASSYRLEGETQYF
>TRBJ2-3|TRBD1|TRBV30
CACQPGQGADTQYF
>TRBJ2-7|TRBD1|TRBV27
CASSRDSSYEQYF
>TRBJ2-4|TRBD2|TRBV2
CASSLPGGRNIQYF
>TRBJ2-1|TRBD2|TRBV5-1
CASSIPTSGAYNEQFF
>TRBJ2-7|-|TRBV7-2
CASSSERSYRSYEQYF
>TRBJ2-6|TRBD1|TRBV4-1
CASSSGQGANSGANVLTF
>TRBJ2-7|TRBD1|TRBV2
CASYDRAEQYF
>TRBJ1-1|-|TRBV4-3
CASSPSRGNTEAFF
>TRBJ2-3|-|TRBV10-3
CAITGTDTQYF
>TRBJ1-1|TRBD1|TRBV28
CASSLLQGGTEAFF
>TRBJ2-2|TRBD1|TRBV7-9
CASSLGFLGGGNGELFF
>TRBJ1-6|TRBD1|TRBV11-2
CASSLDSDRASDWRSPLHF
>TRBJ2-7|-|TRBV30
CAWTGAEPYEQYF
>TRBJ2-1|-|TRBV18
CASSPPSTSNEQFF
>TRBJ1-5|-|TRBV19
CASSILRGNGDQPQHF
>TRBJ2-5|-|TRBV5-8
CATAQRDQETQYF
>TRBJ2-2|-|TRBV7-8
CASSSEGGPTGELFF
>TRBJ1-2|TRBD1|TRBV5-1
CASSPQGAVGGYTF
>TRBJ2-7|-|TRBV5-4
CASSLASRVSTEQYF
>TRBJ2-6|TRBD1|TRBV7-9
CASSSWPDRVISGANVLTF
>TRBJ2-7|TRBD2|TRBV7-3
CASSPAGTSGSEQYF
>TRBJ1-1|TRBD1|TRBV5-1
CASSLVGTGGTEAFF
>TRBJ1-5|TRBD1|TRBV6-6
CASSYVQGVNQPQHF
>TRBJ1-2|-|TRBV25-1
CASSEHISANYGYTF
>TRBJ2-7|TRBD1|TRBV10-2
CASRDRSGFYEQYF
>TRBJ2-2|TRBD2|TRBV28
CASSPGGKDTGELFF